Listed below are T cell receptor beta chains from one sample, sequenced in a study of blood T cells in healthy people across ages. From the 5' RACE reads, TCRdb called clonotypes with MiXCR, one entry per CDR3 protein. Of around 1,000,000 distinct CDR3 sequences listed, 25% are singletons. The data were also submitted as part of a second study, on T cells of mothers and their children.

The sequencing sample was made of blood. These receptors were obtained from a girl aged 2 to 9 in good health. Both conserved end residues are part of each CDR3. The D gene is left open where the match is weak. Clone size is given for some rows only: seen once, a few or many times, or a class if the clone is expanded.

clone_size	v_call	j_call	d_call	cdr3_nt	cdr3_aa
few	TRBV7-9	TRBJ1-4	.	TGTGCCAGCAGCTTATATGAGGGGAGGAGCTTAAATGAAAAACTGTTTTTT	CASSLYEGRSLNEKLFF
.	TRBV6-5	TRBJ2-7	TRBD1	TGTGCCAGCAGCCAGACAGGGGCGGTTTACGAGCAGTACTTC	CASSQTGAVYEQYF
few	TRBV6-2/TRBV6-3	TRBJ1-2	.	TGTGCCAGCAGTCCGAGCGAGTGGGCCCCTAGGGGCTACACCTTC	CASSPSEWAPRGYTF
.	TRBV10-3	TRBJ2-7	TRBD2	TGTGCCATCAGGGGACTAGAGGATGAGCAGTACTTC	CAIRGLEDEQYF
few	TRBV4-1	TRBJ2-5	.	TGCGCCAGCAGCCAAGTAAGCGGTCAAGAGACCCAGTACTTC	CASSQVSGQETQYF
few	TRBV6-5	TRBJ2-7	TRBD1	TGTGCCAGCAGTTGGGGACAGGGCCTCGAGTTGGAGCAGTACTTC	CASSWGQGLELEQYF
few	TRBV4-3	TRBJ1-1	.	TGCGCCAGCAGCCAAAATCTACAGGGGAACACTGAAGCTTTCTTT	CASSQNLQGNTEAFF
few	TRBV7-2	TRBJ2-7	TRBD1	TGTGCCAGCACCGCCTACAGGGGGTCATACGAGCAGTACTTC	CASTAYRGSYEQYF
few	TRBV7-8	TRBJ2-5	.	TGTGCCAGCAGCCCCAGCGTGGCCCAGTACTTC	CASSPSVAQYF
few	TRBV14	TRBJ2-4	.	TGTGCCAGCAGCCAAGGGGCGCGAAACATTCAGTACTTC	CASSQGARNIQYF
few	TRBV3-1	TRBJ2-4	.	TGTGCCAGCAGCCAAGATCCGAGGCAGCGAGCCAAAAACATTCAGTACTTC	CASSQDPRQRAKNIQYF
few	TRBV20-1	TRBJ1-5	.	TGCAGTGCCGTCCTCCCCGGGGGCATGAAAGTTCCTACATTACTCAGCAATCAGCCCCAGCATTTT	CSAVLPGGMKVPTLLSNQPQHF
.	TRBV7-2	TRBJ2-1	TRBD2	TGTGCCAGCAGCTTAGTCGCGGGGGGGATCTACAATGAGCAGTTCTTC	CASSLVAGGIYNEQFF
.	TRBV4-2	TRBJ2-1	.	TGTGCCAGCAGCCAAGAAGTAGGAGTGGGCAGGTCGTACAATGAGCAGTTCTTC	CASSQEVGVGRSYNEQFF
few	TRBV6-6	TRBJ1-1	.	TGTGCCAGCAGTTATGGGGTGGCTTTCTTT	CASSYGVAFF
.	TRBV6-5	TRBJ2-4	.	TGTGCCAGCAGTCCCCGGGACACGTTCAACATTCAGTACTTC	CASSPRDTFNIQYF
few	TRBV4-1	TRBJ2-7	TRBD2	TGCGCCAGCAGCCCGTGGACTAGCGGGGATATCTACGAGCAGTACTTC	CASSPWTSGDIYEQYF
few	TRBV13	TRBJ2-1	TRBD1	TGTGCCAGCAGCTTAGGCCGGGACAGGGAATTTGATGAGCAGTTCTTC	CASSLGRDREFDEQFF
.	TRBV29-1	TRBJ1-2	.	TGCAGCGTTGAAAGGGGGTACTATGGCTACACCTTC	CSVERGYYGYTF
.	TRBV5-6	TRBJ1-2	.	TGTGCGAGTACTGCGGATTTGACGTTCGGCTACACCTTC	CASTADLTFGYTF
.	TRBV28	TRBJ1-5	.	TGTGCCAGCAGTTTTGAAGGCGGAGGGCCCCAGCATTTT	CASSFEGGGPQHF
few	TRBV5-1	TRBJ2-7	.	TGCGCCAGCAGTCCAAACGGGGCCGCCTTCTACGAGCAGTACTTC	CASSPNGAAFYEQYF
few	TRBV6-5	TRBJ2-1	.	TGTGCCAGCAGGGGAGCCCAGAAGGCGGGGCAGTTCTTC	CASRGAQKAGQFF